These 26 T cell receptor beta chains share one sample of origin, sequenced in a study of T cell repertoires in cytomegalovirus infection. TCRdb ran MiXCR on the reads and lists one entry per CDR3 protein. This table holds over 150,000 distinct CDR3 sequences, approximately 20% found once. The material sequenced was PBMCs. Every receptor here comes from a human donor in good health (CMV status not recorded). Some clones in this sample may be carry-over from other donors' samples.

V and J are TRBV12-3 or TRBV12-4 and TRBJ2-1; a weak D match, TRBD2 (6 bases). CDR3 length equals 12 residues. Trimming cost V 6 bases and J 10 bases, with 13 bases left between them. DNA of the CDR3: TGTGCCAGCAGCACAATCCGGGAGGAGCAGTTCTTC. Its translation is CASSTIREEQFF.

The J gene is TRBJ1-1, the V gene TRBV19, with D perhaps matching TRBD1 (6 bases). The CDR3 runs to 14 residues. The germline V gene has CDR1 LNHDA and CDR2 SQIVND (reference sequence). Trimming pared 7 bases from V and 1 base from J, leaving 13 bases between. CDR3 protein: CASKIQGKNTEAFF. The CDR3 DNA is TGTGCCAGTAAAATACAGGGAAAGAACACTGAAGCTTTCTTT.

The chain employs TRBV27 and TRBJ2-2; the D is unclear. The germline V gene has CDR1 MNHEY and CDR2 SMNVEV (reference sequence). CDR3 length equals 14 residues. Trimming took 1 base from V and 4 from J, leaving 7 bases between them. CDR3 loop: CASSLFLSTGELFF. CDR3 DNA: TGTGCCAGCAGTTTATTCCTTTCCACCGGGGAGCTGTTTTTT.

J is TRBJ2-2 and V is TRBV2, with D maybe TRBD2 (6 bases). CDR3 length equals 14 residues. Deletions cut 6 bases from V and 5 bases from J, with 13 bases between. Germline loops: CDR1 SNHLY, CDR2 FYNNEI. Here the CDR3 reads CASRPGLLTGELFF. The CDR3 coding sequence is TGTGCCAGCAGGCCGGGACTCCTAACCGGGGAGCTGTTTTTT.

There are a few counts of this clonotype. The rearrangement uses TRBV4-1 and TRBJ1-3; the match to TRBD1 covers 8 bases. The CDR3 covers 15 residues. V gave up 2 bases and J gave up 4 bases; unmatched junction bases: 4. Germline V gives CDR1 MGHRA, CDR2 YSYEKL. The CDR3 loop reads CASSQPGTGGNTIYF. CDR3 nucleotides: TGCGCCAGCAGCCAACCCGGGACAGGCGGAAACACCATATATTTT.

The table lists this clonotype with a few counts. CDR3 coding DNA: TGTGCCAGCAGCCCCGATTTGGCAGGGGGCTTCAATGAGCAGTTCTTC. Translated: CASSPDLAGGFNEQFF. The rearrangement joins TRBV7-2 to TRBJ2-1; 8 nucleotides match TRBD1. This CDR3 comprises 16 residues. Trimming at V came to 5 bases and at J to 6 bases, leaving 12 bases not matched to a gene. CDR1 is SGHTA, CDR2 FQGNSA, per germline. Drawing the rest from reference TRBV7-2 and TRBJ2-1, the complete variable domain is GAGVSQSPSNKVTEKGKDVELRCDPISGHTALYWYRQSLGQGLEFLIYFQGNSAPDKSGLPSDRFSAERTGGSVSTLTIQRTQQEDSAVYLCASSPDLAGGFNEQFFGPGTRLTVL.

The chain carries TRBV10-3 and TRBJ2-3; D is uncertain. This CDR3 comprises 14 residues. Germline V gene lookup returns CDR1 ENHRY and CDR2 SYGVKD. With 4 bases removed from V and 0 bases from J, the gap between germline ends came to 8 bases. This chain's CDR3 is CAISVTTSTDTQYF. CDR3 nucleotides: TGTGCCATCAGTGTCACTACTAGCACAGATACGCAGTATTTT.

This clonotype was counted a few times. This CDR3 is CASSESGGGVQETQYF. CDR3 sequence (DNA): TGCGCCAGCAGTGAGTCCGGCGGGGGAGTCCAAGAGACCCAGTACTTC. The gene calls are TRBV10-2 and TRBJ2-5, with 7 bases aligning to TRBD2. The length of the CDR3 is 16 residues. Germline CDR1 WSHSY, CDR2 SAAADI. Trimming at V came to 0 bases and at J to 1 base, leaving 5 bases not matched to a gene.

This clonotype was seen more than once but under ten times. V usage is TRBV12-3 or TRBV12-4 and J usage is TRBJ1-1, with no clear D. Deletions cut 5 bases from V and 3 bases from J, with 7 bases between. CDR3 size: 12 residues. This CDR3 is CASSNTYTEAFF. The CDR3 nucleotides read TGTGCCAGCAGTAACACTTACACTGAAGCTTTCTTT.

Many counts were recorded for this clonotype. CDR3 sequence (DNA): TGTGCCAGCAGCACTCGGACGGGCGTCAATCAGCCCCAGCATTTT. Its protein product is CASSTRTGVNQPQHF. The rearrangement links TRBV7-2 to TRBJ1-5; D gene uncertain. The germline V gene encodes CDR1 SGHTA and CDR2 FQGNSA. V lost 5 bases and J lost 3, with 14 bases in between. The CDR3 is 15 residues long.

A remark on this clonotype: One junction end does not reproduce the germline sequence, and a read error may be involved. The CDR3 DNA sequence: TGTGCCATCAATGAGTTATCACAGGGGGGCACTGAAGCTTTCTTT. It yields the protein CAINELSQGGTEAFF. V gene TRBV10-3 combines with J gene TRBJ1-1, with 8 bases fitting TRBD1. The CDR3 spans 15 residues. The V gene's germline CDR1 is ENHRY and CDR2 SYGVKD.

The chain couples TRBV27 to TRBJ2-1; no definite D call. This CDR3 comprises 18 residues. V was pared by 6 bases and J by 0 bases, with 21 bases between. Looked up from germline, CDR1 is MNHEY and CDR2 is SMNVEV (reference sequence). In DNA form, the CDR3 reads TGTGCCAGCAGAAGTTTAGTTGGTCAGGCCGGCTCCTACAATGAGCAGTTCTTC. Translated, it gives CASRSLVGQAGSYNEQFF.

The chain couples TRBV10-3 to TRBJ2-3; 8 nucleotides align to TRBD1. Germline V gene sequence: CDR1 ENHRY, CDR2 SYGVKD. This CDR3 is 15 amino acids long. V lost 8 bases, J lost 0 bases, and 7 bases stayed unmatched. This CDR3 is CAIAIGQGSTDTQYF. The CDR3 nucleotides are TGTGCCATCGCAATCGGACAGGGAAGCACAGATACGCAGTATTTT.

This clonotype was detected a few times. The V gene is TRBV28, the J gene TRBJ1-5; 11 positions match TRBD1. The CDR3 consists of 17 residues. The junction had 11 bases not matched to a gene; V was cut back by 6 bases and J by 4 bases. CDR1 and CDR2 (germline): MDHEN, SYDVKM. The CDR3 protein is CASSKLQGQGGNQPQHF. DNA for the CDR3: TGTGCCAGCAGCAAACTGCAGGGACAGGGGGGGAATCAGCCCCAGCATTTT. Filled out from reference TRBV28 and TRBJ1-5, the complete variable domain reads DVKVTQSSRYLVKRTGEKVFLECVQDMDHENMFWYRQDPGLGLRLIYFSYDVKMKEKGDIPEGYSVSREKKERFSLILESASTNQTSMYLCASSKLQGQGGNQPQHFGDGTRLSIL.

The chain couples TRBV6-6 to TRBJ1-1, with a weak D call TRBD1 (6 bases). The length of the CDR3 is 15 residues. The germline V and J ends were trimmed by 6 bases and 4 bases, with 18 bases remaining between them. In germline, CDR1 is MNHNY, CDR2 SVGAGI (reference sequence). For the CDR3, the DNA is TGTGCCAGCAGCCTCCGACAACAGGGATCCACTGAAGCTTTCTTT. Amino acid sequence: CASSLRQQGSTEAFF.

This clonotype was seen many times. J is TRBJ2-7 and V is TRBV7-2; 7 bases are shared with TRBD1. The V segment lost 4 bases and the J segment 3 bases; nucleotides outside the gene matches: 12. Germline V gene data show CDR1 as SGHTA and CDR2 as FQGNSA. The CDR3 runs to 16 residues. This chain's CDR3 is CASSSEAHRGRYEQYF. The DNA of the CDR3 is TGTGCCAGCAGCTCCGAAGCTCACAGGGGACGCTACGAGCAGTACTTC.

On this clonotype: One base away lies a much larger clone, so this may be a sequencing read error. This CDR3 is missing its conserved last phenylalanine or tryptophan, likely due to a read error. The chain joins TRBV7-2 to TRBJ2-7; TRBD2 might be the D (5 bases). Trimming took off 0 bases at V and 0 bases at J, with 6 bases between the two ends. The CDR3 covers 14 residues. Germline V gene data show CDR1 as SGHTA and CDR2 as FQGNSA. The CDR3 DNA sequence: TGTGCCAGCAGCTTAGCGGGAGTCTCCTACGAGCAGTACTTA. The encoded protein is CASSLAGVSYEQYL.

The gene calls are TRBV20-1 and TRBJ2-1; D unresolved. V was shortened by 4 bases and J by 4 bases, with 8 bases between the two germline ends. CDR3 length: 12 amino acids. The V gene's germline CDR1 is DFQATT and CDR2 SNEGSKA (reference sequence). The CDR3, as DNA: TGCAGTGCTACTGGAGATTACAATGAGCAGTTCTTC. As protein: CSATGDYNEQFF.

In this sample, this clonotype turned up a few times. CDR3 nucleotides: TGTGCCAGTAGTATAGATCGTACAGCGAGATTCTCCTACAATGAGCAGTTCTTC. Its translation: CASSIDRTARFSYNEQFF. This chain links TRBV19 with TRBJ2-1, with D unresolved. Germline values: CDR1 LNHDA, CDR2 SQIVND (reference sequence). CDR3 length: 18 residues. With 0 bases removed from V and 0 bases from J, the gap between germline ends came to 15 bases. Looking up the rest from reference TRBV19 and TRBJ2-1 gives the full variable domain: DGGITQSPKYLFRKEGQNVTLSCEQNLNHDAMYWYRQDPGQGLRLIYYSQIVNDFQKGDIAEGYSVSREKKESFPLTVTSAQKNPTAFYLCASSIDRTARFSYNEQFFGPGTRLTVL.

This clonotype was counted at least ten times. The gene calls are TRBV19 and TRBJ2-2; either TRBD1 or TRBD2 may fit D (6 bases each). CDR3 size: 13 residues. From germline, CDR1 is LNHDA and CDR2 SQIVND (reference sequence). Trimming left V 3 bases short and J 6 bases short, with 8 bases between. In DNA, the CDR3 is TGTGCCAGTAGTATCGGGGGCCCCGGGGAGCTGTTTTTT. The encoded protein is CASSIGGPGELFF.

This clonotype was seen many times. CDR3 region: CASSLAGGRLGYTF. CDR3 coding DNA: TGTGCCAGCAGCTTAGCGGGGGGGCGTCTTGGCTACACCTTC. The genes are TRBV7-2 and TRBJ1-2; D may be TRBD1 (6 bases). The CDR3 loop spans 14 amino acids. Germline CDR1 reads SGHTA; CDR2 reads FQGNSA. V shed 0 bases and J shed 7 bases, with 12 bases lying between them.

This chain uses TRBV6-6 with TRBJ2-7, with TRBD2 matching over 8 bases. Germline V gene data show CDR1 as MNHNY and CDR2 as SVGAGI (reference sequence). This CDR3 is built from 15 residues. V trimming: 7 bases; J trimming: 3 bases; junction bases outside the gene matches: 11. For the CDR3, the DNA is TGTGCCAGCAATGCCCACCCCGGGGGGGACTACGAGCAGTACTTC. This encodes CASNAHPGGDYEQYF.

This clonotype was seen repeatedly, ten times or more. The chain employs TRBV7-2 and TRBJ2-5; TRBD1 aligns across 7 bases. The germline V gene has CDR1 SGHTA and CDR2 FQGNSA. The V segment lost 5 bases and the J segment 2 bases; nucleotides outside the gene matches: 8. The CDR3 consists of 15 residues. CDR3 residues: CASSLNRGLQETQYF. The DNA for the CDR3 is TGTGCCAGCAGCCTGAACAGGGGTTTACAAGAGACCCAGTACTTC.

The V and J genes are TRBV6-5 and TRBJ1-2, with a possible D match to TRBD1 (6 bases). Deletions cut 6 bases from V and 8 bases from J, with 19 bases between. Germline CDR1 reads MNHEY; CDR2 reads SVGAGI. CDR3 length: 14 amino acids. The CDR3 nucleotides are TGTGCCAGCAGCGAGGGCCCGGGGGCAGGCGGCTACACCTTC. It yields the protein CASSEGPGAGGYTF.

In this sample, this clonotype turned up a few times. J is TRBJ2-2 and V is TRBV27; 12 nucleotides agree with TRBD2. After removal of 8 bases from V and 7 bases from J, the junction contained 5 bases not matched to a gene. The CDR3 consists of 14 residues. The germline CDR1 and CDR2 sequences are MNHEY and SMNVEV (reference sequence). CDR3 sequence (DNA): TGTGCCAGCGCTAGCGGGAGGGCCAACGGGGAGCTGTTTTTT. Amino acid sequence: CASASGRANGELFF.

V and J are TRBV29-1 and TRBJ1-1; no definite D call. Germline CDR1 is SQVTM and CDR2 is ANQGSEA. The V and J ends lost 0 bases and 0 bases respectively, with 5 bases between them. This CDR3 contains 13 residues. CDR3 nucleotides: TGCAGCGTTGAAGACGGTTTGAACACTGAAGCTTTCTTT. Translating it yields CSVEDGLNTEAFF.